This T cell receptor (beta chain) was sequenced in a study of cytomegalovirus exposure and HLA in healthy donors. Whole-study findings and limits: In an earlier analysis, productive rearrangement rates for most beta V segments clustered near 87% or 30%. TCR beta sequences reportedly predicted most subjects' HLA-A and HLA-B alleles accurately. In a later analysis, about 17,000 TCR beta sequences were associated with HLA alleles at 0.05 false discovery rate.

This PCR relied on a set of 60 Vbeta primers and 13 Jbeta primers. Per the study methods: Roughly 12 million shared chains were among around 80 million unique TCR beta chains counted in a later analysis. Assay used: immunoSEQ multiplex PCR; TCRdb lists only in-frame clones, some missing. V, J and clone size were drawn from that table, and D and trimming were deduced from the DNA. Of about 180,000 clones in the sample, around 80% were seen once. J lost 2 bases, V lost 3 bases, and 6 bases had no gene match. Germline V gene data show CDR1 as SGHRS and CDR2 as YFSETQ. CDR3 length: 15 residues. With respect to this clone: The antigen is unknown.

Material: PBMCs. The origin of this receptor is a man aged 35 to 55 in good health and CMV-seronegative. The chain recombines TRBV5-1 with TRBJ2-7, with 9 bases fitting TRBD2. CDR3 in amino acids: CASSWLAGQTYEQYF. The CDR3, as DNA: TGCGCCAGCAGCTGGCTAGCGGGGCAAACCTACGAGCAGTACTTC.